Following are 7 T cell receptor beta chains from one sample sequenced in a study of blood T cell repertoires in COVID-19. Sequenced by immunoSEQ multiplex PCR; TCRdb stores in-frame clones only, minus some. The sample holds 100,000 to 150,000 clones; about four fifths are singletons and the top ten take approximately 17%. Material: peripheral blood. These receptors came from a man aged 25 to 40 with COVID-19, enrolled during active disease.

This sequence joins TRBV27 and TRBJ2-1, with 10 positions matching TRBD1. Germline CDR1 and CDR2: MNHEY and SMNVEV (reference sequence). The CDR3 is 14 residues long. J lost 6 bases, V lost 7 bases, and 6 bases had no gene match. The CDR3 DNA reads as TGTGCCAGCACCAGAGGACAGGGGGGCAATGAGCAGTTCTTC. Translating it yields CASTRGQGGNEQFF.

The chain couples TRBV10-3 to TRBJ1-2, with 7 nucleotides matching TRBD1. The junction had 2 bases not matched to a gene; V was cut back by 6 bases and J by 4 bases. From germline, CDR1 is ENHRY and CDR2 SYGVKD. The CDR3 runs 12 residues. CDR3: CAIRGQSYGYTF. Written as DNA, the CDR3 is TGTGCCATCAGGGGACAGTCCTATGGCTACACCTTC.

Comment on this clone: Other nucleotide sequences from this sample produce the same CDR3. The CDR3: CASSLGANTEAFF. DNA for the CDR3: TGCGCCAGCAGCTTGGGGGCCAACACTGAAGCTTTCTTT. The chain uses TRBV5-1 and TRBJ1-1, with no clear D. CDR1 and CDR2 from the germline V gene are SGHRS and YFSETQ. This CDR3 contains 13 residues. V was shortened by 0 bases and J by 2 bases, with 5 bases between the two germline ends.

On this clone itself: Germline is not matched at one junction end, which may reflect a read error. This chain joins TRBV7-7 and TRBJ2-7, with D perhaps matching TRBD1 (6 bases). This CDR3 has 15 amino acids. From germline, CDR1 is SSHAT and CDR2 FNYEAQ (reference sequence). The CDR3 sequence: CASSLGAGVSYEQYF. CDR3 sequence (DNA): TGTGCTAGCAGCTTAGGGGCAGGGGTCTCCTACGAGCAGTACTTC.

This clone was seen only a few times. The CDR3, as DNA: TGCGCCAGCAGCCGGGGGACAGGCTATGAAGCTTTCTTT. This codes for CASSRGTGYEAFF. The rearrangement uses TRBV4-1 and TRBJ1-1; 8 nucleotides agree with TRBD1. The CDR3 runs to 13 residues. J was trimmed by 7 bases and V by 4 bases; bases with no gene match: 5. Germline V gives CDR1 MGHRA, CDR2 YSYEKL.

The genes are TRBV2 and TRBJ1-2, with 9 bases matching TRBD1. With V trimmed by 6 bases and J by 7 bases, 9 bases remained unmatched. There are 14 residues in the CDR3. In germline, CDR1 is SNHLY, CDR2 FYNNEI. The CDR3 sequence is CASRGQGSSGGYTF. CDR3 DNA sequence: TGTGCCAGCAGAGGACAGGGGTCGTCTGGTGGCTACACCTTC.

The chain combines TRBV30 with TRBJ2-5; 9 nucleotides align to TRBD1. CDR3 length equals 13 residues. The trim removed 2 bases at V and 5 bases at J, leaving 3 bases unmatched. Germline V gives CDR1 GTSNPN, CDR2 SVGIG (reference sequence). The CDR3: CAWSQQGAETQYF. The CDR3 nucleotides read TGTGCCTGGAGTCAACAGGGGGCGGAGACCCAGTACTTC.